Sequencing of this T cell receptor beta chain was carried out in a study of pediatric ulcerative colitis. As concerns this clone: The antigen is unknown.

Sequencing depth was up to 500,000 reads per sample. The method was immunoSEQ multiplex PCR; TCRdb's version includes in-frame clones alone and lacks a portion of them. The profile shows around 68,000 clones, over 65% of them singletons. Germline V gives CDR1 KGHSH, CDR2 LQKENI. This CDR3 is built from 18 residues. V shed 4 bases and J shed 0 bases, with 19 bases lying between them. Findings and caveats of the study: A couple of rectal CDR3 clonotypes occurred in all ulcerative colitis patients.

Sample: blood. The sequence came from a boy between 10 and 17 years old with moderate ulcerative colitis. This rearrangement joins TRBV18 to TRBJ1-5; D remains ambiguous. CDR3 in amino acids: CASSRRNLQRNSNQPQHF. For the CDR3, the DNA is TGTGCCAGCTCACGACGGAACCTCCAGAGGAATAGCAATCAGCCCCAGCATTTT.